One and the same sample provided the 29 T cell receptor beta chains below, sequenced in a study of T cell changes during pregnancy in multiple sclerosis. The assay was immunoSEQ multiplex PCR, and TCRdb's table has in-frame clones only and misses some. Counted here are fewer than 65,000 clones, approximately 91% occurring once; the ten biggest clones make up 10%. The sequencing here drew on CD8+ T cells from peripheral blood mononuclear cells, taken after pregnancy. These TCRs come from a female donor with multiple sclerosis, enrolled in a pregnancy study.

J is TRBJ1-2 and V is TRBV5-1, with TRBD1 identical over 7 bases. From germline, CDR1 is SGHRS and CDR2 YFSETQ. The CDR3 totals 16 residues. V was clipped by 0 bases and J by 5 bases; unmatched bases: 10. For the CDR3, the DNA is TGCGCCAGCAGCTTGGGCGCTGGGGACAGCCCTTATGGCTACACCTTC. It specifies CASSLGAGDSPYGYTF.

The chain joins TRBV29-1 to TRBJ1-2, with D possibly being TRBD1 (5 bases). Trimming cost V 7 bases and J 0 bases, with 21 bases left between them. Germline assignment: CDR1 SQVTM and CDR2 ANQGSEA. The CDR3 is made up of 16 amino acids. The CDR3 is CSAVPGEKPSNYGYTF. The DNA for the CDR3 is TGCAGCGCCGTCCCGGGGGAAAAGCCTTCTAACTATGGCTACACCTTC.

This chain uses TRBV4-1 with TRBJ2-1, with D possibly matching TRBD2 (6 bases). Trimming shortened V by 1 base and J by 4 bases, and 8 bases separated the two germline ends. The length of the CDR3 is 14 residues. CDR1 is MGHRA, CDR2 YSYEKL, per germline. The chain's CDR3 is CASSQVGGYNEQFF. The CDR3 bases are TGCGCCAGCAGCCAAGTCGGGGGTTACAATGAGCAGTTCTTC.

This chain connects TRBV2 to TRBJ2-3, with a weak D call TRBD2 (6 bases). V shed 7 bases and J shed 2 bases, with 16 bases lying between them. The CDR3 is made up of 15 amino acids. The germline gives CDR1 SNHLY, CDR2 FYNNEI. CDR3 protein: CASMHRDWLTDTQYF. For the CDR3, the DNA is TGTGCCAGCATGCACCGGGACTGGCTCACAGATACGCAGTATTTT. Combining the CDR3 with reference TRBV2 and TRBJ2-3 gives the whole variable domain EPEVTQTPSHQVTQMGQEVILRCVPISNHLYFYWYRQILGQKVEFLVSFYNNEISEKSEIFDDQFSVERPDGSNFTLKIRSTKLEDSAMYFCASMHRDWLTDTQYFGPGTRLTVL.

V gene TRBV27 combines with J gene TRBJ1-5; no clear D gene. The V end was cut by 3 bases, the J end by 5 bases, with 8 bases between. Germline lookup yields CDR1 MNHEY and CDR2 SMNVEV (reference sequence). CDR3 length equals 13 residues. The CDR3 DNA reads as TGTGCCAGCAGTTTCGGGGTGCATCAGCCCCAGCATTTT. Its translation is CASSFGVHQPQHF.

Only one count was recorded for this clone. The rearrangement links TRBV6-6 to TRBJ2-1, with 9 bases aligning to TRBD1. The CDR3 contains 16 residues. The germline V gene has CDR1 MNHNY and CDR2 SVGAGI (reference sequence). The V gene end was trimmed by 6 bases and the J gene end by 6 bases; junction bases not matched to a gene: 12. The CDR3 coding sequence is TGTGCCAGCAGCCCCATGGGGACAGGGAGATCCAATGAGCAGTTCTTC. It translates to CASSPMGTGRSNEQFF.

The V gene is TRBV29-1, the J gene TRBJ1-2, with TRBD1 as a possible D gene (5 bases). Germline CDR1 and CDR2: SQVTM and ANQGSEA. Trimming removed 6 bases from V and 6 bases from J, with 14 bases in between. This CDR3 is built from 12 residues. DNA of the CDR3: TGCAGCGTGGGAGGGCAGGGCGATGGCTACACCTTC. This gives the protein CSVGGQGDGYTF.

This chain connects TRBV7-9 to TRBJ1-4; 11 nucleotides align to TRBD1. V was pared by 2 bases and J by 6 bases, with 11 bases of the junction left unmatched. This CDR3 contains 18 residues. Germline-derived CDR1 and CDR2 are SEHNR and FQNEAQ (reference sequence). CDR3 protein: CASSLPRTGGGLDEKLFF. CDR3 sequence (DNA): TGTGCCAGCAGCTTACCCCGGACAGGGGGCGGTTTGGATGAAAAACTGTTTTTT.

Only one count was recorded for this clone. The chain has TRBV7-6 and TRBJ1-2, with D hard to call. Trimming removed 6 bases from V and 0 bases from J, with 11 bases in between. Germline-derived CDR1 and CDR2 are SGHVS and FNYEAQ. This CDR3 is built from 14 residues. CDR3 bases: TGTGCCAGCAGTGAGAATGAAGCTAACTATGGCTACACCTTC. This translates into CASSENEANYGYTF.

The chain couples TRBV10-1 to TRBJ1-2; 7 bases match TRBD1. The CDR3 covers 13 residues. V lost 6 bases to trimming and J lost 4 bases; unmatched junction nucleotides: 5. Germline values: CDR1 WNHNN, CDR2 SYGVQD (reference sequence). CDR3 bases: TGCGCCAGCAGCGCCGACAGGGTCTATGGCTACACCTTC. Its protein is CASSADRVYGYTF.

By share of the sample, this clone is medium-sized (0.01 to 0.1%). The chain links TRBV4-1 to TRBJ2-7; TRBD2 aligns across 8 bases. CDR3 size: 15 residues. The J segment lost 3 bases and the V segment lost 4 bases, leaving 8 bases of the junction unmatched. CDR1 MGHRA and CDR2 YSYEKL come from the germline V gene. CDR3 bases: TGCGCCAGCAGCCCGCGGCGGGGGGTCGTCTACGAGCAGTACTTC. This codes for CASSPRRGVVYEQYF.

Only one count was recorded for this clone. The V and J genes are TRBV15 and TRBJ1-1; weak D call: TRBD1 (5 bases). The CDR3 has 16 amino acids. The V gene's germline CDR1 is LNHNV and CDR2 YYDKDF (reference sequence). The V gene lost 1 base and the J gene lost 4 bases, with 16 bases spanning the gap. CDR3 coding DNA: TGTGCCACCAGCAGAGGGTCTGAAGGGGTGGGCACTGAAGCTTTCTTT. Translating it yields CATSRGSEGVGTEAFF. Combining the CDR3 with reference TRBV15 and TRBJ1-1 gives the whole variable domain DAMVIQNPRYQVTQFGKPVTLSCSQTLNHNVMYWYQQKSSQAPKLLFHYYDKDFNNEADTPDNFQSRRPNTSFCFLDIRSPGLGDTAMYLCATSRGSEGVGTEAFFGQGTRLTVV.

The V and J genes are TRBV6-5 and TRBJ2-7, with D tentatively TRBD1 (5 bases). From germline, CDR1 is MNHEY and CDR2 SVGAGI. The CDR3 length is 12 residues. Deletions cut 5 bases from V and 7 bases from J, with 12 bases between. CDR3 in amino acids: CASSDSGREQYF. In DNA, the CDR3 is TGTGCCAGCAGTGACAGTGGCCGGGAGCAGTACTTC.

This sequence joins TRBV7-6 and TRBJ1-6, with a tentative D call TRBD1 (5 bases). Per germline, CDR1 SGHVS and CDR2 FNYEAQ. V was pared by 1 base and J by 15 bases, with 16 bases between. CDR3 length: 14 residues. CDR3 loop: CASSLGHPGGGLHF. CDR3 bases: TGTGCCAGCAGCTTAGGACACCCCGGGGGGGGCCTCCACTTT.

This chain connects TRBV25-1 to TRBJ2-5; tentative D call: TRBD1 (5 bases). This CDR3 has 14 amino acids. Germline CDR1 reads MGHDK; CDR2 reads SYGVNS. With 6 bases removed from V and 2 bases from J, the gap between germline ends came to 13 bases. This chain's CDR3 is CASSFGHLQETQYF. The CDR3 nucleotides read TGTGCCAGCAGCTTCGGACATCTACAAGAGACCCAGTACTTC.

The chain couples TRBV11-3 to TRBJ2-2; no definite D call. V lost 5 bases and J 8 bases, leaving 9 bases between the germline ends. The CDR3 sequence is 12 residues long. Germline V lookup: CDR1 SGHNT, CDR2 YENEEA. The DNA of the CDR3 is TGTGCCAGCAGCGTTATCCGGGGGGAGCTGTTTTTT. It specifies CASSVIRGELFF. The entire variable domain, with the rest obtained from reference TRBV11-3 and TRBJ2-2, is as follows: EAGVVQSPRYKIIEKKQPVAFWCNPISGHNTLYWYLQNLGQGPELLIRYENEEAVDDSQLPKDRFSAERLKGVDSTLKIQPAELGDSAVYLCASSVIRGELFFGEGSRLTVL.

The CDR3 DNA reads TGTGCCAGCAGCTTTGGGCGCTCCTACGAGCAGTACTTC. Translated, it gives CASSFGRSYEQYF. V gene TRBV13 combines with J gene TRBJ2-7; D is ambiguous. Looked up from germline, CDR1 is PRHDT and CDR2 is FYEKMQ (reference sequence). The CDR3 loop spans 13 amino acids. V lost 3 bases and J 0 bases, leaving 6 bases between the germline ends.

CDR3 protein: CASSHPEKDTEAFF. The DNA of the CDR3 is TGTGCCAGCAGCCACCCGGAGAAGGACACTGAAGCTTTCTTT. This chain links TRBV6-5 with TRBJ1-1, with unresolved D. Germline-derived CDR1 and CDR2 are MNHEY and SVGAGI. The CDR3 runs to 14 residues. V was clipped by 6 bases and J by 3 bases, with 14 bases between them.

The chain combines TRBV6-1 with TRBJ2-3; D remains ambiguous. CDR1 and CDR2 (germline): MNHNS, SASEGT. The CDR3 extends over 13 amino acids. Trimming cost V 7 bases and J 2 bases, with 10 bases left between them. This chain's CDR3 is CASKDKITDTQYF. The CDR3 nucleotides are TGTGCCAGCAAAGACAAGATCACAGATACGCAGTATTTT.

This clone was found once. V gene TRBV18 combines with J gene TRBJ1-2, with D possibly TRBD1 on 5 matching bases. CDR1 is KGHSH and CDR2 is LQKENI in the germline V gene. V lost 3 bases and J 0 bases, leaving 11 bases between the germline ends. The CDR3 extends over 15 amino acids. This chain's CDR3 is CASSPGQAPNYGYTF. CDR3 bases: TGTGCCAGCTCACCGGGGCAGGCCCCTAACTATGGCTACACCTTC.

This chain uses TRBV28 with TRBJ1-5; 8 positions match TRBD1. This CDR3 is 14 amino acids long. After removal of 6 bases from V and 4 bases from J, the junction contained 5 bases not matched to a gene. CDR1 is MDHEN, CDR2 SYDVKM, per germline. The CDR3 protein is CASSIGQGNQPQHF. In nucleotides, the CDR3 is TGTGCCAGCAGCATCGGACAGGGAAATCAGCCCCAGCATTTT.

V and J are TRBV19 and TRBJ2-7; 9 nucleotides align to TRBD1. CDR3 length: 14 amino acids. The germline CDR1 and CDR2 sequences are LNHDA and SQIVND (reference sequence). V gave up 5 bases and J gave up 2 bases; unmatched junction bases: 4. The CDR3 loop reads CASSFGTGTYEQYF. In DNA form, the CDR3 reads TGTGCCAGTAGTTTCGGGACAGGGACCTACGAGCAGTACTTC.

V gene TRBV28 combines with J gene TRBJ2-5; D gene unclear. Germline CDR1 and CDR2: MDHEN and SYDVKM. Trimming took off 3 bases at V and 4 bases at J, with 9 bases between the two ends. CDR3 length: 13 residues. CDR3 residues: CASSLPGRETQYF. For the CDR3, the DNA is TGTGCCAGCAGTTTGCCAGGTCGAGAGACCCAGTACTTC. The full variable domain, in which reference TRBV28 and TRBJ2-5 provide the parts outside the CDR3, is DVKVTQSSRYLVKRTGEKVFLECVQDMDHENMFWYRQDPGLGLRLIYFSYDVKMKEKGDIPEGYSVSREKKERFSLILESASTNQTSMYLCASSLPGRETQYFGPGTRLLVL.

The chain joins TRBV6-5 to TRBJ2-2, with 10 bases that match TRBD1. This CDR3 region has 16 residues. The germline CDR1 and CDR2 sequences are MNHEY and SVGAGI. The J segment lost 6 bases and the V segment lost 0 bases, leaving 4 bases of the junction unmatched. The CDR3 nucleotides read TGTGCCAGCAGTTACTCCTCCGGGACAGGGGCCGGGGAGCTGTTTTTT. Protein product: CASSYSSGTGAGELFF.

This clone was found a few times. The chain recombines TRBV7-6 with TRBJ2-3, with 8 bases identical to TRBD2. V trimming: 5 bases; J trimming: 6 bases; junction bases outside the gene matches: 19. The CDR3 is 18 residues long. The germline gives CDR1 SGHVS, CDR2 FNYEAQ. The chain's CDR3 is CASSLGRGDPGGQDTQYF. In nucleotides, the CDR3 is TGTGCCAGCAGCCTGGGGCGGGGGGACCCCGGGGGTCAGGATACGCAGTATTTT.

V gene TRBV2 combines with J gene TRBJ1-4, with D possibly matching TRBD1 (6 bases). Trimming pared 2 bases from V and 2 bases from J, leaving 18 bases between. Germline V gene lookup returns CDR1 SNHLY and CDR2 FYNNEI. There are 18 residues in the CDR3. The CDR3 DNA is TGTGCCAGCAGTGAACCGGTAGGGGGGGAGTCGACTAATGAAAAACTGTTTTTT. It specifies CASSEPVGGESTNEKLFF.

This clone was observed a handful of times. The CDR3 region is CASGPWGAGELFF. Here the CDR3 DNA reads TGTGCTAGTGGCCCCTGGGGGGCCGGGGAGCTGTTTTTT. The rearrangement links TRBV12-5 to TRBJ2-2; possibly TRBD2 for D (6 bases). Trimming left V 6 bases short and J 6 bases short, with 11 bases between. This CDR3 is 13 amino acids long. CDR1 and CDR2 from the germline V gene are LGHNT and FRNRAP.

This rearrangement joins TRBV2 to TRBJ2-7; the D is unclear. Per the germline V gene, CDR1 is SNHLY and CDR2 is FYNNEI. V was cut by 2 bases and J by 5 bases, with 19 bases left in between. The CDR3 has 16 amino acids. CDR3 DNA: TGTGCCAGCAGTGAAATTTGGGCAGGTAAATCTAACGAGCAGTACTTC. Translated, it gives CASSEIWAGKSNEQYF.

Concerning this clone: The same CDR3 arises from other DNA sequences in this sample as well. V and J are TRBV5-6 and TRBJ2-1; 7 nucleotides align to TRBD2. The CDR3 loop spans 14 amino acids. Germline values: CDR1 SGHDT, CDR2 YYEEEE. Trimming removed 0 bases from V and 3 bases from J; junction bases left unmatched: 0. CDR3 in amino acids: CASSLGGGYNEQFF. The CDR3 coding sequence is TGTGCCAGCAGCTTGGGCGGGGGCTACAATGAGCAGTTCTTC.